The following is a T cell receptor (beta chain) sequence with its context. Its antigen is unidentified. This entry comes from a study of OX40 agonist ivuxolimab in advanced cancers. General study points: Which antigen the expanded peripheral T cells recognized is unknown.

Cycle 7 day 1, cycle 4 day 1, and baseline were the timepoints at which blood was sampled. In germline, CDR1 is SGHRS, CDR2 YFSETQ. This CDR3 spans 16 amino acids. V lost 4 bases and J 7 bases, leaving 20 bases between the germline ends. The protocol was immunoSEQ multiplex PCR, while the TCRdb copy is restricted to in-frame clones and leaves out a portion. The sample consists of approximately 82,000 clones, around 78% of them appearing once. The receptor was derived from an adult with an advanced solid tumor such as melanoma, head and neck, liver or kidney cancer. The rearrangement uses TRBV5-1 and TRBJ1-4, with D perhaps matching TRBD1 (5 bases). The sample consisted of CD4+ or CD8+ T cells sorted from blood, taken in a trial of the OX40 agonist ivuxolimab. The CDR3 bases are TGCGCCAGCAGCCCCTCGGGACCTAGTGGCTTTGAAAAACTGTTTTTT. It yields the protein CASSPSGPSGFEKLFF.